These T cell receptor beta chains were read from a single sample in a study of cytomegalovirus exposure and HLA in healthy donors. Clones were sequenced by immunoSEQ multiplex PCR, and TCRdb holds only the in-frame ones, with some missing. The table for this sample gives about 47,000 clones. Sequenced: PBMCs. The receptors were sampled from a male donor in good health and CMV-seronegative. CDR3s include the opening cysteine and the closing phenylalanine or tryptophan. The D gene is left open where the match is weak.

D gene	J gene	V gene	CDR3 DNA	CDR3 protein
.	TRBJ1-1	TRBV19	TGTGCCAGTAGCCTGTGGAACACTGAAGCTTTCTTT	CASSLWNTEAFF
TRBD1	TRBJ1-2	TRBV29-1	TGCAGCGCCCCCGGGACAGGGGACTATGGCTACACCTTC	CSAPGTGDYGYTF
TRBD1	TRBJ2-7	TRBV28	TGTGCCAGCAGTTTGGAGGGACAGGGGGGTACCTACGAGCAGTACTTC	CASSLEGQGGTYEQYF
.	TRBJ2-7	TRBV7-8	TGTGCCAGCAGCCTTAGCTACGAGCAGTACTTC	CASSLSYEQYF
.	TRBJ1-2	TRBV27	TGTGCCAGCAGGAGAGCAGGGTTGGAGAACTATGGCTACACCTTC	CASRRAGLENYGYTF
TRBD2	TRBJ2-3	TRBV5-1	TGCGCCAGCAGCACCCTAGCGGGGGCGATAGATACGCAGTATTTT	CASSTLAGAIDTQYF
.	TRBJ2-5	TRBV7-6	TGTGCCAGCAGCTTATCGGGGGGCCGGGAGACCCAGTACTTC	CASSLSGGRETQYF
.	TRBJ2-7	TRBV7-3	TGTGCCAGCAGCCTAGGCTGGGGGGTGGCCTACGAGCAGTACTTC	CASSLGWGVAYEQYF
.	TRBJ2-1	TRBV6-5	TGTGCCAGCAACAGGGACAATGAGCAGTTCTTC	CASNRDNEQFF
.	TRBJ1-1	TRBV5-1	TGCGCCAGCAGCCTACACGACATGAACACTGAAGCTTTCTTT	CASSLHDMNTEAFF
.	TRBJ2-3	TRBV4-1	TGCGCCAGCAGCCAAGTTCGCGGATCCTCCACAGATACGCAGTATTTT	CASSQVRGSSTDTQYF
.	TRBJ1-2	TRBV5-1	TGCGCCAGCAGCACTGGGGGCAACTATGGCTACACCTTC	CASSTGGNYGYTF
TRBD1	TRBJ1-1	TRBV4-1	TGCGCCAGCAGCCAGACAGGGGAGAACACTGAAGCTTTCTTT	CASSQTGENTEAFF
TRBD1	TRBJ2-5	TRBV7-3	TGTGCCAGCAGCCCAACAGGGGAAGAGACCCAGTACTTC	CASSPTGEETQYF
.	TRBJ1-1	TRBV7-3	TGTGCCAGCAGCGCACTAGGGTACACTGAAGCTTTCTTT	CASSALGYTEAFF
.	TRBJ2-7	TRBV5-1	TGCGCCAGCAGCTCTTTTCGGACTGCTTCCTACGAGCAGTACTTC	CASSSFRTASYEQYF
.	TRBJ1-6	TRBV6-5	TGTGCCAGCAGAACGGAGGGCAGGGTCAATTCACCCCTCCACTTT	CASRTEGRVNSPLHF
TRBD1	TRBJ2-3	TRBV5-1	TGCGCCAGCAGCTTGGCCGGGGGGACAGGGGCAGATACGCAGTATTTT	CASSLAGGTGADTQYF
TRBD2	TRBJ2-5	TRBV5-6	TGTGCCAGCAGCTCGGGGGGGTTCAAGACCCAAGAGACCCAGTACTTC	CASSSGGFKTQETQYF
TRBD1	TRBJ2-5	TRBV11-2	TGTGCCAGCAGTAAACCGGGACAGGGTGTCGGAGAGACCCAGTACTTC	CASSKPGQGVGETQYF
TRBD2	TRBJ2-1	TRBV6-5	TGTGCCAGCAGTTTGCGGGGGGGTTACAATGAGCAGTTCTTC	CASSLRGGYNEQFF
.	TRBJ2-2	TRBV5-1	TGCGCCAGCAGCTTGGTGGCGGGGGCAGAGACCGGGGAGCTGTTTTTT	CASSLVAGAETGELFF
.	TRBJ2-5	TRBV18	TGTGCCAGCTCACCAGTCGGGTACCAAGAGACCCAGTACTTC	CASSPVGYQETQYF
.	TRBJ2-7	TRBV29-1	TGCAGCGTTGCCACAGGGTCCTACGAGCAGTACTTC	CSVATGSYEQYF
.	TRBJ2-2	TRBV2	TGTGCCAGCACAGGACAAAGTGCGAACACCGGGGAGCTGTTTTTT	CASTGQSANTGELFF
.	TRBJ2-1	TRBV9	TGTGCCAGCAGCACACGGACCCCCCGGGGCAATGAGCAGTTCTTC	CASSTRTPRGNEQFF
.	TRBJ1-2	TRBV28	TGTGCCAGCACCGCCTCAGGGGTGGTGGGTGGCTACACCTTC	CASTASGVVGGYTF
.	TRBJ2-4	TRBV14	TGTGCCAGCAGCCAAGAGGTTGGGGGGGCCAAAAACATTCAGTACTTC	CASSQEVGGAKNIQYF
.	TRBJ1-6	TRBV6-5	TGTGCCAGCAGTGAAGGGGCGAATTCACCCCTCCACTTT	CASSEGANSPLHF
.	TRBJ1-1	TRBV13	TGTGCCAGCAGCTCGCGACAGTCTGTTAACACTGAAGCTTTCTTT	CASSSRQSVNTEAFF
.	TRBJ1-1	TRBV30	TGTGCCTGGAGTGATGCCAGGGTTCGGACTGAAGCTTTCTTT	CAWSDARVRTEAFF
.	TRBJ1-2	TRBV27	TGTGCCAGCAGTGAGGGCTATGGCTACACCTTC	CASSEGYGYTF
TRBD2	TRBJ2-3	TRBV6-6	TGTGCCAGCAGTGGCCCAGAGCGGGGGGGCCGGGATACGCAGTATTTT	CASSGPERGGRDTQYF
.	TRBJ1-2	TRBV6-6	TGTGCCAGCAGTTACCAGGGATTGGAAGGCTACACCTTC	CASSYQGLEGYTF
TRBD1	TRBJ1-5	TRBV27	TGTGCCAGCAGTTTTGGGACAGACAATCAGCCCCAGCATTTT	CASSFGTDNQPQHF
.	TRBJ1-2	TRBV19	TGTGCCAGTAGTATATCTTCAGGGCAGAGGGGCTACACCTTC	CASSISSGQRGYTF
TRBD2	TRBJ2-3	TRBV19	TGTGCCAGTAGTATTCGAGGTCTAGCGGGGGGACCCAGCCCCACAGATACGCAGTATTTT	CASSIRGLAGGPSPTDTQYF
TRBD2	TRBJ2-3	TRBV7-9	TGTGCCAGCAGCTTGGGGAGGGTAGACACAGATACGCAGTATTTT	CASSLGRVDTDTQYF
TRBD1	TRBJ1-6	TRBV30	TGTGCCTGGAGTAAAATTGGACAGGGTAATTCACCCCTCCACTTT	CAWSKIGQGNSPLHF
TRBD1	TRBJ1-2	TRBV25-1	TGTGCCAGCAGTGAAACGACAGGGCTGGATGGCTACACCTTC	CASSETTGLDGYTF
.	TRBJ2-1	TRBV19	TGTGCCAGTAGCAAACCAGGCAATGAGCAGTTCTTC	CASSKPGNEQFF
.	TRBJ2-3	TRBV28	TGTGCCAGCAGTTTAGGGCAGGTGGGCACAGATACGCAGTATTTT	CASSLGQVGTDTQYF
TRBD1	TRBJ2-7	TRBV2	TGTGCCAGCCGGGACAGCTGGAGGCAGTACTTC	CASRDSWRQYF
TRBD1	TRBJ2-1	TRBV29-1	TGCAGCGCAATCGACAGGGGACTCTACAATGAGCAGTTCTTC	CSAIDRGLYNEQFF
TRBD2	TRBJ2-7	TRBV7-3	TGTGCCAGCAGCGTTACTAGCGGGGGGCCCTACGAGCAGTACTTC	CASSVTSGGPYEQYF